This T cell receptor (beta chain) comes out of a study of cytomegalovirus exposure and HLA in healthy donors. Overall study context: About 77 million unique TCRs from HLA-typed donors made up an early data release.

The V gene's germline CDR1 is LNHDA and CDR2 SQIVND (reference sequence). V shed 5 bases and J 4 bases; nucleotides not matched to a gene: 5. CDR3 length equals 14 residues. Worth noting for this clone: Its antigen remains unknown.

The PCR had 60 Vbeta and 13 Jbeta primers. Using immunoSEQ multiplex PCR, the repertoire was profiled, and TCRdb retains in-frame clones only, with some absent. The data show approximately 70,000 clones, roughly four fifths seen once. Study findings and constraints: Another analysis was done later, and it associated fewer than 20,000 TCR beta sequences with HLA alleles at 0.05 false discovery rate. A later analysis reported that several of the most significant clusters appeared to be linked to common viral pathogens, among them Epstein-Barr virus.

Input material: PBMCs. This chain links TRBV19 with TRBJ2-5; 9 positions agree with TRBD1. This clonotype was obtained from a man aged 50 to 60 in good health and CMV-seronegative. In nucleotides, the CDR3 is TGTGCCAGTAGTGCCACAGGGGGCCCAGAGACCCAGTACTTC. It yields the protein CASSATGGPETQYF.